This T cell receptor beta chain was recorded in a study of T cell repertoires in cytomegalovirus infection. Study-wide context: Public TCR beta signature analysis indicated the presence of both CMV infection and matching HLA type.

From the reads, TCRdb called clonotypes with MiXCR, one entry per CDR3 protein. The data show hundreds of thousands of distinct CDR3 sequences, with 9.6% seen just once and approximately 2.4% held by the top ten. Study-level findings and limits: The study found HLA-C-restricted CMV-specific TCR beta clonotypes dominating the ex vivo response.

CDR3 length: 10 residues. Germline lookup yields CDR1 SNHLY and CDR2 FYNNEI. V lost 5 bases, J lost 9 bases, and 6 bases lay in between. A note on this clonotype: No antigen is known for it. A much larger clone differs from this one at a single base, so this may be a read error.

This chain links TRBV2 with TRBJ2-3; D is possibly TRBD2 (5 bases). The clonotype was recovered from a human donor in good health (CMV status not recorded). Some clones in this sample may be carry-over from other donors' samples. Sequencing used PBMCs. CDR3 sequence: CASSRRTQYF. In nucleotides, the CDR3 is TGTGCCAGCAGTCGGAGGACGCAGTATTTT.